This TCR beta chain was profiled in a study of PD-1 blockade in classical Hodgkin lymphoma (dated by TCRdb to about 2020). In the study overall: Nivolumab dosing was 3 mg/kg intravenously every 2 weeks, continuing until either disease progression or unacceptable toxicity. The study used CyTOF and TCR beta sequencing to define a peripheral blood immune signature of response to PD-1 blockade in classical Hodgkin lymphoma.

The label giving this sample's time point can be read as: cycle 1 day 1 (C1D1), immediately before nivolumab initiation. All trial patients had relapsed after autologous stem cell transplantation, with cohorts A, B and C differing in prior brentuximab vedotin exposure. The trial cohort comprised 56 patients with relapsed/refractory classical Hodgkin lymphoma whose best overall responses were complete response, partial response or progressive disease. In the multi-cohort phase II CheckMate 205 trial, trial patients received single-agent nivolumab. Best overall response was determined by an independent review committee according to the 2007 International Working Group response criteria. PBMCs from the trial were collected at three points: immediately before nivolumab initiation (C1D1), and during therapy at cycle 2 day 1 and cycle 4 day 1. After peripheral blood was drawn into 8 mL Vacutainer Cell Preparation Tubes, PBMCs were isolated by centrifugation and then cryopreserved.

The full study reports these points: Trial patients with a complete response had baseline diversity similar to that of newly diagnosed patients, while partial responders and progressors had significantly lower diversity. Only a single clinical trial cohort was studied, and what caused the repertoire differences, possibly disease activity or prior therapy, remained undefined. Baseline TCR diversity was reported to be lower in newly diagnosed patients than in healthy donors and to be lower still in relapsed/refractory patients. Patients starting nivolumab less than 1 year after ASCT had lower diversity and were excluded from later analyses to avoid confounding by immune reconstitution. A significant rise by C4D1 was seen in CD4+ but not CD8+ TCR diversity (p=0.0027 vs p=0.16), with the rise being most apparent in complete responders (p=0.02).

The germline V gene supplies CDR1 SGDLS and CDR2 YYNGEE. The CDR3 starts with the cysteine, ends with the phenylalanine, and has 15 residues. The DNA shown is the 45-base CDR3, in frame from base 1. V loses 0 bases, J loses 5 bases, and the germline ends lie 12 bases apart. Turning to this clone: Its antigen specificity is not known. No base qualities exist here, and no much larger clone lies one base off it.

The Qiagen DNeasy kit was used to extract genomic DNA from unsorted PBMCs and from the negatively selected CD4+ and CD8+ fractions. TCR beta CDR3 regions were amplified by immunoSEQ multiplex PCR using primers annealing to V and J segments. A synthetic immune receptor repertoire was used to minimize amplification bias, and any residual bias was removed computationally once sequencing was done. Per the authors' processing: Repertoire diversity was quantified as the Shannon entropy index using custom Python scripts. Unsorted, CD4+ and CD8+ repertoires were analyzed separately, except for combined analyses in which CD4+ and CD8+ sequences were merged in silico. Clonal expansion was defined as at least a 2-fold frequency increase after treatment relative to C1D1, with a pseudocount of 0.5 for undetected baseline clones. Clones with 0 or 1 copy at C1D1 were defined as singleton clones, while clones with 2 or more copies were defined as non-singleton clones. Clones expanded in unsorted samples were labelled as CD4+, CD8+ or unknown by matching protein sequences in sorted samples from the same patient. Wilcoxon tests were applied to paired samples to test diversity changes from C1D1 to C4D1. TCRdb holds this immuneACCESS table with in-frame rearrangements only. Some clones are missing; in checked studies, unresolved V genes explain under half, and the rest has no known cause. That table supplies the V and J calls and clone size; D and trimming were determined from the DNA. The sample yields about 6,500 clones; roughly 80% were counted once. The biggest ten clones account for approximately 35% of the sample.

This sample comprised peripheral blood mononuclear cells (PBMCs), obtained at baseline. The receptor comes from a human donor with classical Hodgkin lymphoma. The V gene is TRBV9 and the J gene is TRBJ2-1; the D call is possibly TRBD1 or TRBD2, each sharing 5 bases. This receptor carries the CDR3 CASSVAGLGDNEQFF. The DNA sequence reads TGTGCCAGCAGCGTAGCGGGGCTAGGGGACAATGAGCAGTTCTTC. Where the CDR3 stops, the reference TRBV9 and TRBJ2-1 genes take over; the full variable domain is DSGVTQTPKHLITATGQRVTLRCSPRSGDLSVYWYQQSLDQGLQFLIQYYNGEERAKGNILERFSAQQFPDLHSELNLSSLELGDSALYFCASSVAGLGDNEQFFGPGTRLTVL.